The following is a TCR beta chain sequence with its context. Its antigen is unidentified. The data are from a study of T cell responses to AZD1222 COVID-19 vaccine. Study-level points and caveats: Repertoire collection took place solely once the T cell response had peaked. The donors showed a predominance of white British ancestry and of females, with possible underestimation of clonal diversity. Only 6 or 7 people who got AZD1222 tested seropositive at baseline. Regions left unmutated in variants are reportedly the target of nearly half of spike-specific TCRs.

The CDR3 contains 16 residues. Germline CDR1 SGHVS, CDR2 FQNEAQ. V lost 5 bases to trimming and J lost 2 bases, with 16 bases between them. Measured with immunoSEQ multiplex PCR; TCRdb has only the in-frame clones, and not every one. The sample lists about 120,000 clones; 85% to 90% were seen once. V is TRBV7-8 and J is TRBJ1-5, with D maybe TRBD1 (6 bases). The specimen was peripheral blood, collected 28 days after the second AZD1222 dose. The TCR originated in an adult who received the AZD1222 COVID-19 vaccine. Here the CDR3 reads CASSPRAGAGNQPQHF. CDR3 DNA sequence: TGTGCCAGCAGCCCTCGGGCGGGGGCCGGCAATCAGCCCCAGCATTTT.